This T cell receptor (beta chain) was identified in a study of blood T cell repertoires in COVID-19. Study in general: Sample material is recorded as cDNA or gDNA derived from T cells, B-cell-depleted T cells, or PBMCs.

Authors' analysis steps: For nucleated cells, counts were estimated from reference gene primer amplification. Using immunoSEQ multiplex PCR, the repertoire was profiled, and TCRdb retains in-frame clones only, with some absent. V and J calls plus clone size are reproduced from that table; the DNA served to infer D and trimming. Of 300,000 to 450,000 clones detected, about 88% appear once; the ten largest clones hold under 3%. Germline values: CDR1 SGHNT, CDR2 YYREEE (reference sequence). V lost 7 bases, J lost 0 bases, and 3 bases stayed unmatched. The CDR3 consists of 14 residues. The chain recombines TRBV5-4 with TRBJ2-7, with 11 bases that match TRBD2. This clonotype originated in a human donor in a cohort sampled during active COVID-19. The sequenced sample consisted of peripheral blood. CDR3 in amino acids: CASGSGGVSYEQYF. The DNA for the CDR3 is TGTGCCAGCGGTAGCGGGGGGGTCTCCTACGAGCAGTACTTC.